This entry lists 28 T cell receptor beta chains sequenced from one sample in a study of beta chain features in type 1 diabetes. Since all of the isolated RNA was reverse transcribed, expressed TCRB transcripts were what got sequenced. Here immunoSEQ multiplex PCR was the method, and the copy in TCRdb shows in-frame clones only, minus some. This table holds about 260,000 clones, more than 65% found once. Source material: naive CD4+ T cells from blood. These receptors originate from a man younger than 45 in good health.

The V and J genes are TRBV7-9 and TRBJ1-4, with no clear D. With 7 bases removed from V and 4 bases from J, the gap between germline ends came to 10 bases. The CDR3 extends over 13 amino acids. Per the germline V gene, CDR1 is SEHNR and CDR2 is FQNEAQ (reference sequence). The CDR3 loop is CASTFGVNEKLFF. For the CDR3, the DNA is TGTGCCAGCACCTTCGGTGTTAATGAAAAACTGTTTTTT. The full variable domain, in which reference TRBV7-9 and TRBJ1-4 provide the parts outside the CDR3, is DTGVSQNPRHKITKRGQNVTFRCDPISEHNRLYWYRQTLGQGPEFLTYFQNEAQLEKSRLLSDRFSAERPKGSFSTLEIQRTEQGDSAMYLCASTFGVNEKLFFGSGTQLSVL.

The genes are TRBV6-5 and TRBJ2-5, with 7 bases aligning to TRBD1. This CDR3 spans 14 amino acids. The germline CDR1 and CDR2 sequences are MNHEY and SVGAGI. Trimming cost V 6 bases and J 5 bases; bases outside gene matches: 9. CDR3 nucleotides: TGTGCCAGCAGGGCTACCGGGACAGCCGAGACCCAGTACTTC. It is translated as CASRATGTAETQYF.

This clone occurred once. This chain connects TRBV20-1 to TRBJ2-1; no firm D call. Looked up from germline, CDR1 is DFQATT and CDR2 is SNEGSKA (reference sequence). Trimming left V 0 bases short and J 13 bases short, with 10 bases between. The CDR3 consists of 11 residues. CDR3 DNA sequence: TGCAGTGCTAGAGATCAAAGATTTCAGTTCTTC. Its translation: CSARDQRFQFF.

This clone has a handful of counts. The chain has TRBV29-1 and TRBJ2-2; no reliable D call. The CDR3 consists of 11 residues. CDR1 and CDR2 (germline): SQVTM, ANQGSEA. Trimming removed 4 bases at V and 6 bases at J, with 6 bases between. The CDR3: CSVVLSGELFF. For the CDR3, the DNA is TGCAGCGTTGTTCTCTCCGGGGAGCTGTTTTTT.

V and J are TRBV11-2 and TRBJ2-1, with 8 bases lining up with TRBD1. Germline V gene lookup returns CDR1 SGHAT and CDR2 FQNNGV. V was pared by 6 bases and J by 9 bases, with 10 bases of the junction left unmatched. The CDR3 sequence is 14 residues long. For the CDR3, the DNA is TGTGCCAGCAGGATGACAGGGGCGGTCAGTGAGCAGTTCTTC. Protein sequence: CASRMTGAVSEQFF.

This clone has only one observation. CDR3 in amino acids: CAWTPLTGLGGYTF. The CDR3 bases are TGTGCCTGGACCCCTTTAACAGGGTTGGGTGGCTACACCTTC. The chain recombines TRBV30 with TRBJ1-2; TRBD1 might be the D (6 bases). The CDR3 runs to 14 residues. V was cut by 4 bases and J by 7 bases, with 19 bases left in between. Germline V lookup: CDR1 GTSNPN, CDR2 SVGIG (reference sequence).

This chain joins TRBV29-1 and TRBJ1-1; TRBD1 is a possible D gene (6 bases). CDR1 is SQVTM, CDR2 ANQGSEA, per germline. V lost 4 bases and J lost 5, with 11 bases in between. CDR3 length: 12 residues. CDR3 loop: CSVVAGVTEAFF. The CDR3 nucleotides read TGCAGCGTTGTGGCAGGGGTTACTGAAGCTTTCTTT.

The chain joins TRBV12-5 to TRBJ2-1, with TRBD2 identical over 8 bases. Germline values: CDR1 LGHNT, CDR2 FRNRAP. CDR3 length equals 15 residues. The J segment lost 5 bases and the V segment lost 7 bases, leaving 10 bases of the junction unmatched. The CDR3 DNA is TGTGCTAGTGCCGGGGGAGTAGCGGGGAACAATGAGCAGTTCTTC. This codes for CASAGGVAGNNEQFF. Together with reference TRBV12-5 and TRBJ2-1, the CDR3 gives the full variable domain: DARVTQTPRHKVTEMGQEVTMRCQPILGHNTVFWYRQTMMQGLELLAYFRNRAPLDDSGMPKDRFSAEMPDATLATLKIQPSEPRDSAVYFCASAGGVAGNNEQFFGPGTRLTVL.

The chain is built from TRBV30 and TRBJ2-7; D is uncertain. Germline V CDR1 and CDR2: GTSNPN, SVGIG (reference sequence). The CDR3 is 11 residues long. Between the trimmed V and J ends, which lost 1 base and 5 bases, there was a span of 6 bases. The CDR3 region is CAWSGHNEQYF. In DNA form, the CDR3 reads TGTGCCTGGAGTGGTCATAACGAGCAGTACTTC. The full variable domain, with the rest looked up from reference TRBV30 and TRBJ2-7, is SQTIHQWPATLVQPVGSPLSLECTVEGTSNPNLYWYRQAAGRGLQLLFYSVGIGQISSEVPQNLSASRPQDRQFILSSKKLLLSDSGFYLCAWSGHNEQYFGPGTRLTVT.

CDR3 bases: TGTGCCAGCACCCCAGCGGGTAGGTCCCGTTACGAGCAGTACTTC. Residues: CASTPAGRSRYEQYF. The rearrangement uses TRBV28 and TRBJ2-7; D may be TRBD2 (6 bases). The CDR3 consists of 15 residues. V was trimmed by 7 bases and J by 4 bases, leaving 20 bases between them. Germline-derived CDR1 and CDR2 are MDHEN and SYDVKM.

V gene TRBV4-3 combines with J gene TRBJ2-6; D remains unclear. This CDR3 region has 17 residues. Germline V lookup: CDR1 LGHNA, CDR2 YSLEER. V was cut by 1 base and J by 0 bases, with 10 bases left in between. CDR3 residues: CASSQARSSSGANVLTF. DNA for the CDR3: TGCGCCAGCAGCCAAGCCCGGTCGAGCTCTGGGGCCAACGTCCTGACTTTC.

V usage is TRBV4-1 and J usage is TRBJ2-1; the D gene is possibly TRBD2 (6 bases). Trimming pared 7 bases from V and 7 bases from J, leaving 17 bases between. The CDR3 has 14 amino acids. Germline assignment: CDR1 MGHRA and CDR2 YSYEKL. The CDR3 loop is CASKGIGTVNEQFF. As DNA, the CDR3 is TGCGCCAGCAAAGGTATTGGGACTGTAAATGAGCAGTTCTTC.

This clone appeared a few times. This chain uses TRBV5-1 with TRBJ2-4, with TRBD1 as a possible D gene (5 bases). This CDR3 has 13 residues. Germline CDR1 is SGHRS and CDR2 is YFSETQ. Trimming took off 4 bases at V and 5 bases at J, with 10 bases between the two ends. CDR3 region: CASSPQGENIQYF. The DNA for the CDR3 is TGCGCCAGCAGCCCGCAGGGTGAAAACATTCAGTACTTC.

The J gene is TRBJ1-4, the V gene TRBV30; D is unresolved. The CDR3 is 11 residues long. V was pared by 3 bases and J by 5 bases, with 4 bases between. The germline V gene has CDR1 GTSNPN and CDR2 SVGIG (reference sequence). CDR3 in DNA: TGTGCCTGGAGGGAGAATGAAAAACTGTTTTTT. This encodes CAWRENEKLFF.

The chain joins TRBV9 to TRBJ1-5, with D maybe TRBD1 (5 bases). The V gene lost 4 bases and the J gene lost 7 bases, with 15 bases spanning the gap. Germline lookup yields CDR1 SGDLS and CDR2 YYNGEE. This CDR3 is 14 amino acids long. The CDR3 DNA sequence: TGTGCCAGCAGCTCCCAGGAGGGGCGCCAGCCCCAGCATTTT. Its protein product is CASSSQEGRQPQHF.

Here the CDR3 DNA reads TGTGCCAGCAGCCGGGGGATCGGACAGCCCCAGCATTTT. This encodes CASSRGIGQPQHF. This chain links TRBV7-8 with TRBJ1-5; possibly TRBD1 for D (5 bases). The CDR3 has 13 residues. CDR1 is SGHVS and CDR2 is FQNEAQ in the germline V gene. Trimming cost V 5 bases and J 7 bases, with 12 bases left between them.

About this clone: Within the sample, other DNA sequences also encode this same CDR3. The CDR3 region has the DNA TGTGCCTGGAGTGTAAGCTATGGCTACACCTTC. Protein sequence: CAWSVSYGYTF. The chain carries TRBV30 and TRBJ1-2; D gene unclear. Per germline, CDR1 GTSNPN and CDR2 SVGIG (reference sequence). Between the trimmed V and J ends, which lost 0 bases and 4 bases, there was a span of 3 bases. The CDR3 is made up of 11 amino acids.

The V and J genes are TRBV6-5 and TRBJ2-7; a weak D match, TRBD1 (6 bases). The V gene's germline CDR1 is MNHEY and CDR2 SVGAGI. The V end lost 7 bases, the J end lost 6 bases, and 19 bases lay between the germline ends. This CDR3 has 14 amino acids. Here the CDR3 reads CASTPSILGAEQYF. As DNA, the CDR3 is TGTGCCAGCACCCCATCAATTCTGGGGGCCGAGCAGTACTTC.

This clone has just a few counts. V and J are TRBV29-1 and TRBJ2-3, with D maybe TRBD2 (5 bases). Per the germline V gene, CDR1 is SQVTM and CDR2 is ANQGSEA. With 6 bases removed from V and 2 bases from J, the gap between germline ends came to 18 bases. This CDR3 is 15 amino acids long. DNA of the CDR3: TGCAGCGTCCTTTTACGGGAACTATACACAGATACGCAGTATTTT. Protein sequence: CSVLLRELYTDTQYF.

The chain carries TRBV30 and TRBJ1-5, with D unclear. The germline gives CDR1 GTSNPN, CDR2 SVGIG (reference sequence). The CDR3 is made up of 14 amino acids. The germline V and J ends were trimmed by 0 bases and 3 bases, with 9 bases remaining between them. DNA for the CDR3: TGTGCCTGGAGTGTAAGGAGGGTCAATCAGCCCCAGCATTTT. Its protein is CAWSVRRVNQPQHF.

The chain carries TRBV29-1 and TRBJ1-2; D gene unclear. Germline CDR1 is SQVTM and CDR2 is ANQGSEA. V dropped 0 bases and J dropped 8 bases, with 10 bases sitting between them. The CDR3 has 12 amino acids. CDR3 protein: CSVEDLREGYTF. DNA of the CDR3: TGCAGCGTTGAAGATCTGCGGGAAGGCTACACCTTC.

This clone appeared a few times. The J gene is TRBJ1-6, the V gene TRBV30, with 7 bases that match TRBD1. V was pared by 0 bases and J by 8 bases, with 4 bases of the junction left unmatched. The CDR3 covers 14 residues. Germline CDR1 reads GTSNPN; CDR2 reads SVGIG (reference sequence). CDR3 sequence: CAWSVGDRDSPLHF. CDR3 in DNA: TGTGCCTGGAGTGTAGGGGACAGAGATTCACCCCTCCACTTT.

This rearrangement joins TRBV20-1 to TRBJ2-7; D remains ambiguous. V lost 4 bases to trimming and J lost 3 bases, with 7 bases between them. The CDR3 loop spans 11 amino acids. Germline V CDR1 and CDR2: DFQATT, SNEGSKA (reference sequence). The CDR3 DNA sequence: TGCAGTGCTATGCCCGACTACGAGCAGTACTTC. Amino acids: CSAMPDYEQYF.

The genes are TRBV29-1 and TRBJ1-2; 10 nucleotides match TRBD1. This CDR3 contains 14 residues. CDR1 is SQVTM and CDR2 is ANQGSEA in the germline V gene. With 6 bases clipped from V and 4 bases from J, the junction kept 8 bases outside the gene matches. DNA of the CDR3: TGCAGCGTAGATGACAGGGGGCAGAGCTATGGCTACACCTTC. Its translation is CSVDDRGQSYGYTF.

The CDR3 reads CASSGTGTLNEQFF. For the CDR3, the DNA is TGTGCCAGCAGTGGAACCGGGACCCTCAATGAGCAGTTCTTC. This chain joins TRBV25-1 and TRBJ2-1; perhaps D is TRBD1 or TRBD2 (5 bases each). The CDR3 extends over 14 amino acids. V was shortened by 4 bases and J by 6 bases, with 13 bases between the two germline ends. Looked up from germline, CDR1 is MGHDK and CDR2 is SYGVNS.

The CDR3 coding sequence is TGCAGCGTGCAATCCGGGGTCACAGATACGCAGTATTTT. This gives the protein CSVQSGVTDTQYF. The chain links TRBV29-1 to TRBJ2-3; possibly TRBD2 for D (5 bases). The CDR3 spans 13 residues. Trimming shortened V by 6 bases and J by 2 bases, and 12 bases separated the two germline ends. Germline V gives CDR1 SQVTM, CDR2 ANQGSEA.

The chain joins TRBV30 to TRBJ2-1; D unresolved. This CDR3 contains 12 residues. The V end was cut by 7 bases, the J end by 3 bases, with 10 bases between. In germline, CDR1 is GTSNPN, CDR2 SVGIG (reference sequence). CDR3 residues: CALSLDYNEQFF. The CDR3 region has the DNA TGTGCCTTGAGCCTGGACTACAATGAGCAGTTCTTC.

The rearrangement links TRBV18 to TRBJ2-5; D is possibly TRBD1 or TRBD2 (5 bases each). CDR1 KGHSH and CDR2 LQKENI come from the germline V gene. V was shortened by 2 bases and J by 5 bases, with 18 bases between the two germline ends. The CDR3 extends over 16 amino acids. The CDR3 region is CASSPRTGLGLETQYF. The CDR3 DNA reads TGTGCCAGCTCACCAAGAACGGGGCTTGGTTTGGAGACCCAGTACTTC.